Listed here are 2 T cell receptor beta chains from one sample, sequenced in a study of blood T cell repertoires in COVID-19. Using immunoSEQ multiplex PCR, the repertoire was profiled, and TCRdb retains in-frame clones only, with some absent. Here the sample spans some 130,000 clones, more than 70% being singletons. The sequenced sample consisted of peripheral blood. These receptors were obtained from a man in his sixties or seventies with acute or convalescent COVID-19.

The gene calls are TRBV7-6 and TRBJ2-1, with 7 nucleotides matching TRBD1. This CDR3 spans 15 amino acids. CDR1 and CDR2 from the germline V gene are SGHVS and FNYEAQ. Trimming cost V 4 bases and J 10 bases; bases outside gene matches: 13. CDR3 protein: CASSSGPVVQGEQFF. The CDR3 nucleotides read TGTGCCAGCAGCTCGGGACCAGTTGTACAGGGGGAGCAGTTCTTC.

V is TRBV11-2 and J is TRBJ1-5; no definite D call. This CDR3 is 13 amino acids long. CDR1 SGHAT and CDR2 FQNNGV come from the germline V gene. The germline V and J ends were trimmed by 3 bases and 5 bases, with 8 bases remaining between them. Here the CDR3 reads CASSFGEDQPQHF. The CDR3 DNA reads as TGTGCCAGCAGCTTCGGGGAGGATCAGCCCCAGCATTTT.